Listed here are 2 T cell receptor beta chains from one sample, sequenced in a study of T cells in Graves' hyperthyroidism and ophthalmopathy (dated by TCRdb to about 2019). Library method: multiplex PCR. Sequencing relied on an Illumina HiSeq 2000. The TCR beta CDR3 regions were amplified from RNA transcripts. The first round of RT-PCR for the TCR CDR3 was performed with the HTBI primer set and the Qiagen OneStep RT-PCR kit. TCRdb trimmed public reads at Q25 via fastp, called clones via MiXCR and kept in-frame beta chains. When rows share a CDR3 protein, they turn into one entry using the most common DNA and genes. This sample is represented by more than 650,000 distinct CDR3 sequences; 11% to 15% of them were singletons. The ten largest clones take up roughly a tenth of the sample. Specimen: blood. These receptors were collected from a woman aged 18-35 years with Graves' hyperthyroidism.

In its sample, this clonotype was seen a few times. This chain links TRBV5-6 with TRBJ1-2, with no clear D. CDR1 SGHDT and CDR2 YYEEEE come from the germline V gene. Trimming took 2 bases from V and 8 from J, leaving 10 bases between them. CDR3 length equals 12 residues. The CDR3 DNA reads TGTGCCAGCAGCTTTGAGATGGACGGCTACACCTTC. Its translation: CASSFEMDGYTF. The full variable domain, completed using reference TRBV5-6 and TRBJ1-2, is DAGVTQSPTHLIKTRGQQVTLRCSPKSGHDTVSWYQQALGQGPQFIFQYYEEEERQRGNFPDRFSGHQFPNYSSELNVNALLLGDSALYLCASSFEMDGYTFGSGTRLTVV.

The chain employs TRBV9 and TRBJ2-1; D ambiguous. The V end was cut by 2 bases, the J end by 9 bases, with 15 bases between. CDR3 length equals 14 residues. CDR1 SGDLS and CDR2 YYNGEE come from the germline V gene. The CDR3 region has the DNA TGTGCCAGCAGCGTCTCCTTCGACTCCAGTGAGCAGTTCTTC. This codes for CASSVSFDSSEQFF.